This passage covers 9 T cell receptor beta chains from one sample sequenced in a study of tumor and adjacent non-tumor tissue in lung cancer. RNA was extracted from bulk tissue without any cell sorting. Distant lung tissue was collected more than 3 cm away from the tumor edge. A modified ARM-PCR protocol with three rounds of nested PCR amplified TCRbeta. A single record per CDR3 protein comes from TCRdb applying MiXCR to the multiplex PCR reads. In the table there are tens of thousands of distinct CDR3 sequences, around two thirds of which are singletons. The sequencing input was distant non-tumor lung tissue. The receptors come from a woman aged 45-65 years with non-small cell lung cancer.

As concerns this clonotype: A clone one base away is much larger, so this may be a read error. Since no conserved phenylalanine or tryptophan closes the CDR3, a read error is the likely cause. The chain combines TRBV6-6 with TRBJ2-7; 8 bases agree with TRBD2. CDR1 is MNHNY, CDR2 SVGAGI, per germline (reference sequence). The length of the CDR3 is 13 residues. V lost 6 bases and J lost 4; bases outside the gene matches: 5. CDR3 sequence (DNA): TGTGCCAGCAGCCTTCGGGGGGGATACGAGCAGTACATC. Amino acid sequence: CASSLRGGYEQYI.

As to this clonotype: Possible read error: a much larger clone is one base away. CDR3 amino acids: CASNTRGQIDAFF. CDR3 nucleotides: TGTGCCAGCAACACTCGGGGACAGATTGATGCTTTCTTT. This chain joins TRBV28 and TRBJ1-1, with 7 bases that match TRBD1. The germline V gene encodes CDR1 MDHEN and CDR2 SYDVKM. The CDR3 runs to 13 residues. Trimming removed 7 bases from V and 11 bases from J; junction bases left unmatched: 13.

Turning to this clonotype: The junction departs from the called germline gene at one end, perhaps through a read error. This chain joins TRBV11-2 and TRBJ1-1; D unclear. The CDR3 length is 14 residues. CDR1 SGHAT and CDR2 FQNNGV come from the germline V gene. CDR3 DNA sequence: TGTACCAGCGTTCTGGACTTGGGGTACACTGAAGCTTTCTTT. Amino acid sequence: CTSVLDLGYTEAFF.

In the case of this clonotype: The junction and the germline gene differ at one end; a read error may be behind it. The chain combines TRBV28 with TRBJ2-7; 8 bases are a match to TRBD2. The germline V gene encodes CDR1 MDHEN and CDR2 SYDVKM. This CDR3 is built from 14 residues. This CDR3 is CVSSPPSGSNEQYF. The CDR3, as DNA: TGTGTCAGCAGTCCACCGAGCGGGAGTAACGAGCAGTACTTC.

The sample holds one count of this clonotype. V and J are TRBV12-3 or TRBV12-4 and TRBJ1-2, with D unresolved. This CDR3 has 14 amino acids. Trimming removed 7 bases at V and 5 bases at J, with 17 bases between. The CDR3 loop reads CASTADGEVYGYTF. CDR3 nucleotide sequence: TGTGCCAGCACCGCCGACGGGGAGGTGTATGGCTACACCTTC.

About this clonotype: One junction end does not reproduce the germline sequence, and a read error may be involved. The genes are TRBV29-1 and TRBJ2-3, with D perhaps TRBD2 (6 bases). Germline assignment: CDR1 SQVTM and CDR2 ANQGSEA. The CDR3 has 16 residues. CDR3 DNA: TGCAGCGCTCCGGGACTCCGAACGGGTAGCACAGATACGCAGTATTTC. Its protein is CSAPGLRTGSTDTQYF.

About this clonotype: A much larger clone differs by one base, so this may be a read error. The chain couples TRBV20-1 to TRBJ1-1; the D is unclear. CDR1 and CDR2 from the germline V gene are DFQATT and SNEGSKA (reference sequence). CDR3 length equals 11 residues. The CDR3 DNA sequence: TGCAGTGCTACAGTGAACACTGAAACTTTCTTT. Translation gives CSATVNTETFF.

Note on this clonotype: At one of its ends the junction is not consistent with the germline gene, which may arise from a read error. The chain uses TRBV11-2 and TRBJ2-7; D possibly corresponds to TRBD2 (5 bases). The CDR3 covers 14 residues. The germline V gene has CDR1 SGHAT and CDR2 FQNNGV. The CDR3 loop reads CASNLALGLSEQYF. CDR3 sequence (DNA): TGTGCCAGCAACTTAGCACTAGGTTTAAGTGAGCAGTACTTC. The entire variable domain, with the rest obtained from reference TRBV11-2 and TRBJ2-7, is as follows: EAGVAQSPRYKIIEKRQSVAFWCNPISGHATLYWYQQILGQGPKLLIQFQNNGVVDDSQLPKDRFSAERLKGVDSTLKIQPAKLEDSAVYLCASNLALGLSEQYFGPGTRLTVT.

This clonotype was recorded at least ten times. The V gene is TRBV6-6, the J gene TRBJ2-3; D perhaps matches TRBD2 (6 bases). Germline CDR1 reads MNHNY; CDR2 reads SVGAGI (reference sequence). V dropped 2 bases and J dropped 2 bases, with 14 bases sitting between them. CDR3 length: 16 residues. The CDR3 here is CASSYGGGPLTDTQYF. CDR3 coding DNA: TGTGCCAGCAGTTACGGGGGAGGCCCACTCACAGATACGCAGTATTTT.